This T cell receptor beta chain was recovered during a study of IL-17A CD8 T cells in psoriatic arthritis synovium. In the study overall: The goal of the study was to characterize the phenotype, molecular profile and function of synovial IL-17A+CD8+ T cells in the pathogenesis of psoriatic arthritis.

The full study reports these points: Although over 4% of the repertoire was occupied by some individual clones, most synovial CD8+ subsets remained polyclonal. TCR sequencing covered only three patients, which the authors acknowledged as a limited sample size. Cells were obtained from synovial fluid rather than synovial tissue, because no psoriatic arthritis synovial tissue samples were available.

To note about this clone: The antigen this receptor binds is unknown. Base qualities were left out, and no much larger clone turns up one base away.

From the cysteine up to the phenylalanine, the CDR3 has a length of 17 residues. The only DNA kept is the CDR3, 51 bases in frame from the first base. CDR1 and CDR2 are read off the germline V gene as SGDLS and YYNGEE. From V the trimming removes 0 bases and from J it removes 2 bases, while the gene matches leave 8 bases of the junction unaccounted for. After DNA extraction (Qiagen), TCRbeta V-D-J rearrangements were amplified in a bias-controlled manner and then sequenced at high throughput (immunoSEQ; Adaptive Biotech). On the authors' methods: The immunoSEQ Analyzer platform was used to analyze productive sequences at the sequence level. Clonality was calculated as 1 minus Pielou's evenness, with values from 0 (highly polyclonal) to 1 (monoclonal). How much repertoires overlapped between subsets was quantified with the Morisita index, which goes from 0 (no similarity) to 1 (complete similarity). TCRdb took over this immuneACCESS table, retaining in-frame rearrangements with V and J assigned. Such tables are incomplete; in checked studies, under half of the missing clones stem from an unresolved V gene, and the remainder is unexplained. The DNA was the basis for D and trimming; V, J and clone size are from that table. The sample includes about 2,300 clones, with roughly 72% observed a single time. The leading ten clones occupy 11% to 15% of the sample.

Synovial fluid effusions were aspirated from the actively inflamed joints of patients with psoriatic arthritis. For each patient, synovial fluid served as the source from which three memory CD8+ T cell populations were isolated by sorting: Tc1 cells (IL-17A-IFNgamma+), Tc17 cells (IL-17A+) and the bulk memory fraction, allowing their TCR repertoires to be compared. The Classification of Psoriatic Arthritis Study Group (CASPAR) criteria were met by the psoriatic arthritis patients. Bulk memory CD8+ T cells were sorted as CD45RA-CD27+/- plus CD45RA+CD27- cells. A few patients with psoriatic arthritis provided sorted synovial fluid CD8+ T cell subsets that underwent TCRbeta sequencing. Synovial fluid mononuclear cells were isolated with Lymphoprep and cryopreserved in liquid nitrogen before use. The medium used for cryopreservation had roughly 55% fetal calf serum and approximately 10% dimethyl sulfoxide.

The chain was built from TRBV9 and TRBJ2-3, and TRBD2 matches 8 of the central bases. The sequence was collected from a human donor with psoriatic arthritis. The sample taken for sequencing was memory CD8+ T cells from synovial fluid. What the cell subset or site label conveys for this sample: bulk memory CD8+ T cells (CD45RA-CD27+/- and CD45RA+CD27-). The DNA sequence is as follows: TGTGCCAGCAGCGTAGCAGAGGGACTAGACCTCACAGATACGCAGTATTTT. Translated, this is CASSVAEGLDLTDTQYF.